This TCR beta chain was recovered during a study of blood T cells in healthy people across ages. Looked up from germline, CDR1 is SGHRS and CDR2 is YFSETQ. V gave up 4 bases and J gave up 11 bases, with 18 bases separating them. The length of the CDR3 is 13 residues. It was with a sample-barcoded 5' primer and a J-beta primer mix that a second PCR of about 6 to 12 cycles was run. TCRdb ran MiXCR on the 5' RACE reads and lists one entry per CDR3 protein. The table records about a million distinct CDR3 sequences, 45% to 60% of them present only once. The specimen was blood. The rearrangement links TRBV5-1 to TRBJ2-5; weak D call: TRBD2 (6 bases). The source of this sequence is a woman between 55 and 75 years old in good health. CDR3: CASSVGLLNEQYF. The CDR3 nucleotides read TGCGCCAGCAGCGTAGGACTATTGAATGAGCAGTACTTC.